Listed below are T cell receptor beta chains from one sample, sequenced in a study of spatial heterogeneity in lung cancer. TCRdb passed the 5' RACE reads through MiXCR, listing each CDR3 protein once. The sample consists of 7,000 to 9,500 distinct CDR3 sequences, approximately 7% of them appearing once. The sequences come from lung tumor tissue, collected at surgery. Receptor source: a male donor with early-stage non-small cell lung cancer. CDR3s include the opening cysteine and the closing phenylalanine or tryptophan. The order of the fields is clone size, V gene, J gene, D gene, CDR3 DNA, CDR3 protein. The D gene is left open where the match is weak. Clone sizes are shown as once, few, many, or a class for an expanded clone.

>many|TRBV5-6|TRBJ2-7|TRBD1
TGTGCCAGCAGCTTACTCTCCGGGACAGGTTTTTGGGAGCAGTACTTC
CASSLLSGTGFWEQYF
>medium-sized|TRBV4-1|TRBJ2-7|TRBD1
TGCGCCAGCAGCCAAGAAGCGGCCCCCGGGACAGTCCCCTACGAGCAGTACTTC
CASSQEAAPGTVPYEQYF
>medium-sized|TRBV20-1|TRBJ2-7|TRBD2
TGCAGTGCTAGCAATAGCGGGAGTGCCACCTACGAGCAGTACTTC
CSASNSGSATYEQYF
>medium-sized|TRBV18|TRBJ2-5|-
TGTGCCAGCTCACCCGGGAGTCAAGAGACCCAGTACTTC
CASSPGSQETQYF
>medium-sized|TRBV28|TRBJ1-5|-
TGTGCCAGCAGTCTCGGGGTCGGAGGGGCCCAGCATTTT
CASSLGVGGAQHF
>many|TRBV20-1|TRBJ2-1|-
TGCAGTGCACCCGGGACCCCCTCAACGGTGCAGTTCTTC
CSAPGTPSTVQFF
>medium-sized|TRBV5-1|TRBJ2-7|TRBD1
TGCGCCAGCAGGACGGGGACAGTGGACGGAGAGCAGTACTTC
CASRTGTVDGEQYF
>many|TRBV7-8|TRBJ2-7|-
TGTGCCAGCAGCGCCGTGAGGGGCCCCACGTACGAGCAGTACTTC
CASSAVRGPTYEQYF
>medium-sized|TRBV14|TRBJ1-4|-
TGTGCCAGCAGTAAGTTCCAGGGATTGGCCAATGAAAAACTGTTTTTT
CASSKFQGLANEKLFF
>many|TRBV28|TRBJ2-5|TRBD1
TGTGCCAGCAGTTTCCGGGACAGGGGCTCGAAGACCCAGTACTTC
CASSFRDRGSKTQYF
>medium-sized|TRBV10-2|TRBJ2-1|TRBD2
TGCGCCAGCAGCGGGACTACCAATGAGCAGTTCTTC
CASSGTTNEQFF
>many|TRBV10-2|TRBJ1-1|TRBD1
TGCGCCACCCGGACAGGAGGGACTGAAGCTTTCTTT
CATRTGGTEAFF
>medium-sized|TRBV28|TRBJ1-2|TRBD1
TGTGCCTCCGCCGGGACAGGGGGCCGCGGCTATGGCTACACCTTC
CASAGTGGRGYGYTF
>many|TRBV27|TRBJ1-2|TRBD1
TGTGCCAGCAGCAGGACAGGTGGGGTCTATGGCTACACCTTC
CASSRTGGVYGYTF
>medium-sized|TRBV2|TRBJ2-2|TRBD2
TGTGCCAGCAGTGTGGAGGGAGGGCCGAACACCGGGGAGCTGTTTTTT
CASSVEGGPNTGELFF
>many|TRBV18|TRBJ2-3|-
TGTGCCAGCTCAAGAAGCACAGGTGCAGGCACAGATACGCAGTATTTT
CASSRSTGAGTDTQYF
>medium-sized|TRBV7-2|TRBJ2-2|-
TGTGCCAGCAGCTCACAGGTTCTCACCGGGGAGCTGTTTTTT
CASSSQVLTGELFF
>many|TRBV6-6|TRBJ1-4|-
TGTGCCAGCAGTTCCGAGGGGGGTGAAAAACTGTTTTTT
CASSSEGGEKLFF
>many|TRBV12-3/TRBV12-4|TRBJ2-7|TRBD2
TGTGCCAGCAGTTTAACGAGCGGCTGGGAGGGGGAGCAGTACTTC
CASSLTSGWEGEQYF